These 13 T cell receptor beta chains originate from one sample sequenced in a study of blood T cell repertoires in COVID-19. Generated by immunoSEQ multiplex PCR, the TCRdb table keeps only in-frame clones and is missing some. The sample has 130,000 to 150,000 clones; roughly 90% are singletons. The source material was peripheral blood. These TCRs come from a man aged 70-80 years with acute or convalescent COVID-19.

This clone has only a few counts. The chain combines TRBV10-3 with TRBJ1-6, with 7 bases that match TRBD1. V lost 3 bases and J lost 14; bases outside the gene matches: 10. The CDR3 runs to 14 residues. Germline CDR1 reads ENHRY; CDR2 reads SYGVKD. Written as DNA, the CDR3 is TGTGCCATCAGTGAAGGGACAGCCTCGGTTTCCCTCCACTTT. It yields the protein CAISEGTASVSLHF.

The chain has TRBV5-1 and TRBJ1-1; D gene uncertain. Trimming took off 2 bases at V and 1 base at J, with 9 bases between the two ends. The CDR3 length is 14 residues. Germline V gene data show CDR1 as SGHRS and CDR2 as YFSETQ. The CDR3 DNA follows: TGCGCCAGCAGCTTAAGTCGGGGGAACACTGAAGCTTTCTTT. Translating gives CASSLSRGNTEAFF.

The CDR3 sequence is CASSPIGSPGHPNTGELFF. In DNA, the CDR3 is TGCGCCAGCAGCCCGATCGGATCTCCGGGACACCCGAACACCGGGGAGCTGTTTTTT. V usage is TRBV5-1 and J usage is TRBJ2-2; perhaps TRBD1 as D (6 bases). CDR1 is SGHRS and CDR2 is YFSETQ in the germline V gene. V lost 4 bases and J lost 0, with 22 bases in between. The CDR3 has 19 amino acids. The entire variable domain, with the rest obtained from reference TRBV5-1 and TRBJ2-2, is as follows: KAGVTQTPRYLIKTRGQQVTLSCSPISGHRSVSWYQQTPGQGLQFLFEYFSETQRNKGNFPGRFSGRQFSNSRSEMNVSTLELGDSALYLCASSPIGSPGHPNTGELFFGEGSRLTVL.

The chain recombines TRBV9 with TRBJ2-6; tentative D call: TRBD1 (5 bases). Germline assignment: CDR1 SGDLS and CDR2 YYNGEE. The germline V and J ends were trimmed by 3 bases and 4 bases, with 11 bases remaining between them. This CDR3 comprises 15 residues. This chain's CDR3 is CASSAAGSGANVLTF. CDR3 nucleotides: TGTGCCAGCAGCGCAGCAGGGTCCGGGGCCAACGTCCTGACTTTC.

The CDR3 DNA follows: TGTGCCAGCAGCCCAACAAGTAGCAATCAGCCCCAGCATTTT. It encodes CASSPTSSNQPQHF. This chain joins TRBV2 and TRBJ1-5; D gene uncertain. Germline lookup yields CDR1 SNHLY and CDR2 FYNNEI. Trimming stripped 6 bases from V and 0 bases from J, with 9 bases between. The CDR3 is made up of 14 amino acids.

The rearrangement joins TRBV30 to TRBJ2-1; 14 bases are a match to TRBD2. Germline assignment: CDR1 GTSNPN and CDR2 SVGIG (reference sequence). Trimming took 4 bases from V and 5 from J; bases not matched to a gene: 10. There are 17 residues in the CDR3. The CDR3 loop reads CAWTPGTSGSIHNEQFF. In nucleotides, the CDR3 is TGTGCCTGGACCCCTGGGACTAGCGGGAGTATCCACAATGAGCAGTTCTTC. Full variable domain (rest looked up from reference TRBV30 and TRBJ2-1): SQTIHQWPATLVQPVGSPLSLECTVEGTSNPNLYWYRQAAGRGLQLLFYSVGIGQISSEVPQNLSASRPQDRQFILSSKKLLLSDSGFYLCAWTPGTSGSIHNEQFFGPGTRLTVL.

The V gene is TRBV3-1 (or the pseudogene TRBV3-2), the J gene TRBJ2-7; 8 bases are a match to TRBD2. Germline V CDR1 and CDR2: LGHDT, YNNKEL (reference sequence). V lost 5 bases to trimming and J lost 0 bases; unmatched junction nucleotides: 3. CDR3 length equals 14 residues. This chain's CDR3 is CASSGGRYSYEQYF. CDR3 DNA sequence: TGTGCCAGCAGCGGCGGGAGGTACTCCTACGAGCAGTACTTC.

This rearrangement joins TRBV18 to TRBJ2-5; D perhaps matches TRBD2 (6 bases). Deletions cut 3 bases from V and 5 bases from J, with 13 bases between. The CDR3 runs to 14 residues. Germline V gene sequence: CDR1 KGHSH, CDR2 LQKENI. CDR3: CASSPFREEETQYF. In nucleotides, the CDR3 is TGTGCCAGCTCACCTTTTAGGGAGGAGGAGACCCAGTACTTC. The full variable domain, its missing parts supplied by reference TRBV18 and TRBJ2-5, is NAGVMQNPRHLVRRRGQEARLRCSPMKGHSHVYWYRQLPEEGLKFMVYLQKENIIDESGMPKERFSAEFPKEGPSILRIQQVVRGDSAAYFCASSPFREEETQYFGPGTRLLVL.

The gene calls are TRBV3-1 (or the pseudogene TRBV3-2) and TRBJ1-6; 8 nucleotides line up with TRBD1. This CDR3 spans 14 amino acids. The ends lost 2 bases at V and 12 bases at J; junction bases unmatched: 6. The V gene's germline CDR1 is LGHDT and CDR2 YNNKEL (reference sequence). This chain's CDR3 is CASSQLGQGGPLHF. The CDR3 DNA is TGTGCCAGCAGCCAACTTGGACAGGGCGGACCCCTCCACTTT.

This rearrangement joins TRBV12-3 or TRBV12-4 to TRBJ1-4; D is uncertain. CDR3 length: 12 residues. V dropped 3 bases and J dropped 5 bases, with 4 bases sitting between them. CDR3 nucleotide sequence: TGTGCCAGCAGTTTGAGGAATGAAAAACTGTTTTTT. Protein sequence: CASSLRNEKLFF.

The CDR3 reads CASSQDRGNTIYF. CDR3 DNA: TGCGCCAGCAGCCAAGATCGGGGAAACACCATATATTTT. The chain recombines TRBV4-1 with TRBJ1-3; D is uncertain. Germline V lookup: CDR1 MGHRA, CDR2 YSYEKL. The CDR3 contains 13 residues. V lost 0 bases, J lost 4 bases, and 4 bases lay in between.

J is TRBJ1-2 and V is TRBV7-6; D is possibly TRBD1 (5 bases). The V end lost 10 bases, the J end lost 3 bases, and 12 bases lay between the germline ends. The germline V gene has CDR1 SGHVS and CDR2 FNYEAQ. The CDR3 extends over 12 amino acids. CDR3: CATGEGYYGYTF. The DNA of the CDR3 is TGTGCCACCGGGGAGGGGTACTATGGCTACACCTTC.

This chain links TRBV7-9 with TRBJ1-1; unclear D gene. This CDR3 region has 13 residues. Germline CDR1 reads SEHNR; CDR2 reads FQNEAQ (reference sequence). V gave up 4 bases and J gave up 3 bases, with 9 bases separating them. The CDR3 sequence: CASSSRGDTEAFF. The CDR3 DNA reads as TGTGCCAGCAGCTCGAGAGGCGACACTGAAGCTTTCTTT.